This T cell receptor beta chain was recovered during a study of T cell responses to AZD1222 COVID-19 vaccine (dated by TCRdb to the early 2020s). The study in broad terms: AZD1222 recipients whose second dose came at about 4 weeks and those whose second dose came at about 12 weeks were combined into one group, since spike-specific TCR depth and breadth did not differ between the two schedules. A total of 230 to 250 trial participants underwent TCR sequencing, of whom 200 to 220 had received two doses of AZD1222 and some 26 had received two doses of the MenACWY control vaccine. Enrollment into the trials was organized by age into subgroups of 18-55, 56-69 and 70-plus years, and those subgroups contained roughly 150, 30 and 60 TCR-sequenced participants, respectively.

In the paper's terms, the time point label means: baseline before first vaccination. Samples from vaccinated people were obtained from the UK trials COV001 and COV002, which included a single-blind randomized controlled phase 2/3 trial of AZD1222 (ChAdOx1 nCoV-19) in healthy adults. Trial participant PBMC samples were collected at day 0 and day 28 after the second dose for TCRbeta chain sequencing. Based on the germline V gene, the CDR1 and CDR2 sequences are KGHSH and LQKENI. Inclusive of the bounding cysteine and phenylalanine, the CDR3 is 16 residues long. Only the CDR3 DNA is retained, 48 bases long and in frame from the first base. Trimming removed 1 base from V and 0 bases from J, leaving 12 bases between the germline ends. Study-wide conclusions, independent of this receptor: No day 14 peak-response samples were available, so repertoires were characterized only after the peak T cell response. Conclusions about previously exposed vaccinees are limited because only five to seven AZD1222 recipients were SARS-CoV-2 seropositive at baseline. The 56-69-year group was small, and its depth increase did not reach significance, likely because of low power. Spike-specific TCR breadth and depth rose significantly after two AZD1222 doses compared with day 0 and with MenACWY recipients. Vaccine-associated CD4 TCRs spanned the whole spike protein, with dominant responses in regions 160-218 and 743-854. Most participants were white British and females outnumbered males, and the authors suggested that clonal diversity may have been underestimated. Reportedly, almost half of the unique spike-specific TCRs recognized epitopes lying outside the regions that are mutated in the B.1.351 and B.1.1.7 variants.

Worth noting for this clone: The antigen it recognizes is unknown. Base-call qualities are not available, and no considerably larger clone is one nucleotide away.

The CDR3 regions of human TCRbeta chains were analyzed by immunosequencing. Under the source paper's analysis protocol: Repertoire TCRs were matched against a reference library of SARS-CoV-2-specific TCRs generated with the MIRA antigen-specificity platform. Breadth meant the fraction of unique TCRs that were SARS-CoV-2-associated, whereas depth meant the fraction of total T cells that were SARS-CoV-2-associated. Using the MIRA data, every spike-specific TCR was mapped to the spike region that the TCR reacted to and assigned to either a CD4 or a CD8 class. Log10-transformed breadth and depth values were compared by one-way ANOVA with Sidak's multiple comparisons tests. Here the immuneACCESS table is served through TCRdb, limited to in-frame sequences with V and J called. Missing clones are a known gap in these copies; in checked studies unresolved V genes cover under half, and the rest lacks a known reason. V, J and clone size derive from that table, while D and trimming were established from the DNA sequence. The sample has some 120,000 clones on record, approximately 91% of them singletons. About 27% of the sample goes to the ten largest clones.

The TCR comes from an adult in good health. The chain couples TRBV18 to TRBJ1-1; the D gene assignment is ambiguous. The sample here was peripheral blood, taken on day 0 of AZD1222 vaccination. The DNA is TGTGCCAGCTCACCACGCCACAGCCCCATGAACACTGAAGCTTTCTTT. Translated, it reads CASSPRHSPMNTEAFF.